A single sample is the source of the 23 T cell receptor beta chains below, sequenced in a study of CD8 T cells in Susac syndrome. When the RNA was reverse transcribed, random hexamers were used with an input of about 0.5 to 1 ug. MiXCR was run by TCRdb on the immunoSEQ multiplex PCR reads, yielding one entry per CDR3 protein. The table includes roughly 150,000 distinct CDR3 sequences, approximately 95% detected once. Sequencing was done on a sample of CD8+ T cells from PBMCs. These receptors came from a human donor with Susac syndrome.

This clonotype was recorded once. The V and J genes are TRBV27 and TRBJ2-7; D is unresolved. This CDR3 is 14 amino acids long. The germline V and J ends were trimmed by 5 bases and 7 bases, with 18 bases remaining between them. Germline CDR1 MNHEY, CDR2 SMNVEV (reference sequence). CDR3 nucleotides: TGTGCCAGCAGTCTGCGTACCCCTCCGGGTGAGCAGTACTTC. Amino acid sequence: CASSLRTPPGEQYF.

The chain couples TRBV9 to TRBJ2-3; tentative D call: TRBD2 (5 bases). Trimming stripped 0 bases from V and 0 bases from J, with 11 bases between. The CDR3 has 16 residues. Germline CDR1 reads SGDLS; CDR2 reads YYNGEE. CDR3 bases: TGTGCCAGCAGCGTAGAGGGCGGGCCTAGCACAGATACGCAGTATTTT. This gives the protein CASSVEGGPSTDTQYF.

The CDR3 protein is CASSLETSTGVYEQYF. The CDR3 nucleotides are TGCGCCAGCAGCTTGGAGACGAGCACCGGGGTCTACGAGCAGTACTTC. The chain couples TRBV5-1 to TRBJ2-7, with D tentatively TRBD2 (5 bases). Germline V gene data show CDR1 as SGHRS and CDR2 as YFSETQ. V dropped 0 bases and J dropped 3 bases, with 16 bases sitting between them. The CDR3 is made up of 16 amino acids.

The chain has TRBV28 and TRBJ1-3; no firm D call. The ends were cut back, 2 bases at V and 6 bases at J, with 11 bases in the middle. The CDR3 runs 14 residues. Germline CDR1 and CDR2: MDHEN and SYDVKM. CDR3 in DNA: TGTGCCAGCAGTTTAGAAGAACAGTTAAACACCATATATTTT. Translation gives CASSLEEQLNTIYF.

J is TRBJ1-4 and V is TRBV10-3, with D perhaps TRBD1 (6 bases). Per the germline V gene, CDR1 is ENHRY and CDR2 is SYGVKD. This CDR3 comprises 15 residues. The V end was cut by 0 bases, the J end by 7 bases, with 12 bases between. Written as DNA, the CDR3 is TGTGCCATCAGTGAGTCGACAGGACTTAGTGAAAAACTGTTTTTT. Translating it yields CAISESTGLSEKLFF.

The chain uses TRBV6-1 and TRBJ1-1; TRBD1 might be the D (5 bases). CDR1 MNHNS and CDR2 SASEGT come from the germline V gene. Trimming shortened V by 1 base and J by 10 bases, and 10 bases separated the two germline ends. This CDR3 is 12 amino acids long. The CDR3 DNA reads as TGTGCCAGCAGTGAAGGAGGGACGACAGCTTTCTTT. Protein product: CASSEGGTTAFF.

This clonotype has just one count. The chain employs TRBV12-3 or TRBV12-4 and TRBJ2-5; 8 bases line up with TRBD1. This CDR3 region has 14 residues. V lost 7 bases to trimming and J lost 5 bases; unmatched junction nucleotides: 9. The CDR3 DNA reads TGTGCCAGCATTCGGACAGGGAGAGGGGAGACCCAGTACTTC. It translates to CASIRTGRGETQYF.

The rearrangement uses TRBV5-1 and TRBJ2-3, with 13 bases matching TRBD2. The CDR3 sequence is 16 residues long. V lost 4 bases to trimming and J lost 4 bases; unmatched junction nucleotides: 6. Germline assignment: CDR1 SGHRS and CDR2 YFSETQ. The CDR3 sequence: CASSTGLAGVADTQYF. The CDR3 DNA sequence: TGCGCCAGCAGCACTGGACTAGCGGGAGTGGCAGATACGCAGTATTTT.

The V and J genes are TRBV27 and TRBJ2-5; D uncertain. V shed 2 bases and J shed 3 bases, with 7 bases lying between them. The CDR3 loop spans 13 amino acids. Germline CDR1 and CDR2: MNHEY and SMNVEV (reference sequence). CDR3 nucleotide sequence: TGTGCCAGCAGTTTAATTGCGGAAGAGACCCAGTACTTC. Its protein is CASSLIAEETQYF.

The rearrangement uses TRBV25-1 and TRBJ1-3; tentatively, D is TRBD1 (6 bases). Germline V CDR1 and CDR2: MGHDK, SYGVNS. The CDR3 loop spans 12 amino acids. The ends were cut back, 4 bases at V and 8 bases at J, with 9 bases in the middle. The CDR3, as DNA: TGTGCCAGCAGTGGGACAGCGCACACCATATATTTT. As protein: CASSGTAHTIYF.

This chain joins TRBV20-1 and TRBJ1-1; no definite D call. The CDR3 loop spans 12 amino acids. Germline V gives CDR1 DFQATT, CDR2 SNEGSKA (reference sequence). V was trimmed by 3 bases and J by 6 bases, leaving 11 bases between them. For the CDR3, the DNA is TGCAGTGCTAGGAAACTTGGGGCTGAAGCTTTCTTT. Its translation is CSARKLGAEAFF.

The chain combines TRBV29-1 with TRBJ2-7; 11 positions agree with TRBD1. The CDR3 runs to 13 residues. CDR1 SQVTM and CDR2 ANQGSEA come from the germline V gene. J was trimmed by 4 bases and V by 6 bases; bases with no gene match: 5. The CDR3 nucleotides read TGCAGCGTCGCCGGGACAGGGGGATACGAGCAGTACTTC. Amino acid sequence: CSVAGTGGYEQYF.

V usage is TRBV10-2 and J usage is TRBJ2-7; D is ambiguous. Germline CDR1 reads WSHSY; CDR2 reads SAAADI. CDR3 length: 11 amino acids. The V and J ends lost 3 bases and 5 bases respectively, with 5 bases between them. CDR3 amino acids: CASSEVNEQYF. The CDR3 coding sequence is TGCGCCAGCAGTGAAGTTAACGAGCAGTACTTC.

The genes are TRBV12-3 or TRBV12-4 and TRBJ2-7; 12 bases agree with TRBD2. The CDR3 is made up of 16 amino acids. V gave up 6 bases and J gave up 6 bases; unmatched junction bases: 12. CDR3 sequence reads: CASRPGLAGSWGEQYF. The CDR3 DNA reads TGTGCCAGCAGGCCCGGACTAGCGGGGTCCTGGGGCGAGCAGTACTTC.

J is TRBJ2-1 and V is TRBV11-1; TRBD2 matches at 12 bases. Germline V lookup: CDR1 SGHAT, CDR2 FQDESV (reference sequence). This CDR3 is 15 amino acids long. Unmatched junction bases numbered 12, after V lost 5 bases and J lost 13 bases. The DNA of the CDR3 is TGTGCCAGCAGCCGCGGACTAGCGGGACTCGGCCTTCAGTTCTTC. This sequence encodes CASSRGLAGLGLQFF.

In nucleotides, the CDR3 is TGTGCCAGCAGCGCCATAACAGGGGGCGGTGGCTACACCTTC. As protein: CASSAITGGGGYTF. The chain has TRBV9 and TRBJ1-2; 9 nucleotides match TRBD1. There are 14 residues in the CDR3. Trimming at V came to 3 bases and at J to 7 bases, leaving 7 bases not matched to a gene. CDR1 is SGDLS, CDR2 YYNGEE, per germline.

V gene TRBV19 combines with J gene TRBJ1-1; D unresolved. V lost 6 bases to trimming and J lost 1 base, with 15 bases between them. Germline V CDR1 and CDR2: LNHDA, SQIVND (reference sequence). This CDR3 has 15 amino acids. The CDR3 reads CASRTLDIPNTEAFF. Written as DNA, the CDR3 is TGTGCCAGTAGGACCCTTGACATCCCGAACACTGAAGCTTTCTTT.

The chain joins TRBV6-1 to TRBJ2-1, with 8 bases that match TRBD2. The CDR3 extends over 16 amino acids. Looked up from germline, CDR1 is MNHNS and CDR2 is SASEGT. V lost 8 bases and J lost 3; bases outside the gene matches: 12. CDR3 bases: TGTGCCAGCGCGCCCTCACTAGCGGCCTTCTACAATGAGCAGTTCTTC. It is translated as CASAPSLAAFYNEQFF.

The chain combines TRBV9 with TRBJ2-3; 7 bases match TRBD2. CDR1 and CDR2 (germline): SGDLS, YYNGEE. J gave up 3 bases and V 3 bases, and 7 bases lay outside the gene matches. This CDR3 has 15 residues. The CDR3 sequence is CASSGGGRGTDTQYF. The CDR3 bases are TGTGCCAGCAGCGGGGGCGGGAGAGGTACAGATACGCAGTATTTT. Together with reference TRBV9 and TRBJ2-3, the CDR3 gives the full variable domain: DSGVTQTPKHLITATGQRVTLRCSPRSGDLSVYWYQQSLDQGLQFLIQYYNGEERAKGNILERFSAQQFPDLHSELNLSSLELGDSALYFCASSGGGRGTDTQYFGPGTRLTVL.

The rearrangement links TRBV20-1 to TRBJ2-1; TRBD2 matches 8 bases. This CDR3 comprises 17 residues. The germline V gene encodes CDR1 DFQATT and CDR2 SNEGSKA (reference sequence). V trimming: 5 bases; J trimming: 1 base; junction bases outside the gene matches: 13. The CDR3 reads CSARADLLAESYNEQFF. CDR3 bases: TGCAGTGCTCGGGCGGATCTACTAGCGGAGTCCTACAATGAGCAGTTCTTC.

In this sample, this clonotype turned up once. The rearrangement uses TRBV27 and TRBJ2-1, with D unresolved. The CDR3 length is 13 residues. Germline V gene data show CDR1 as MNHEY and CDR2 as SMNVEV (reference sequence). V was cut by 3 bases and J by 9 bases, with 12 bases left in between. The CDR3 protein is CASSFSLPSEQFF. The DNA of the CDR3 is TGTGCCAGCAGTTTCTCCCTGCCCAGTGAGCAGTTCTTC.

The chain uses TRBV27 and TRBJ2-1, with D unresolved. Germline V CDR1 and CDR2: MNHEY, SMNVEV (reference sequence). V was shortened by 7 bases and J by 5 bases, with 12 bases between the two germline ends. The CDR3 runs 13 residues. The CDR3 DNA reads as TGTGCCAGCAAATTCGGCTGGGACAATGAGCAGTTCTTC. This translates into CASKFGWDNEQFF.

The chain combines TRBV12-3 or TRBV12-4 with TRBJ1-5; no clear D gene. The CDR3 has 13 residues. Trimming cost V 6 bases and J 7 bases, with 13 bases left between them. For the CDR3, the DNA is TGTGCCAGCAGCGAAGGACCCACCCAGCCCCAGCATTTT. It codes for CASSEGPTQPQHF.